The rows below give T cell receptor beta chains drawn from one sample of a study of identical twins. TCRdb called the 5' RACE reads again in MiXCR, with one record for every CDR3 protein. The sample consists of some 900,000 distinct CDR3 sequences, 9% to 15% of them appearing once. The same sample was also studied in work on yellow fever vaccine responses in identical twins.

Sample: PBMCs. Receptors were obtained from a woman between 18 and 29 years old in good health. Each CDR3 is given with its conserved first and last residue. Fields, in order: CDR3 protein, CDR3 DNA, clone size, D gene, V gene, J gene. The D gene is left open where the match is weak. Size tells how often a clone was seen (once, few, many) or the class of an expanded clone, and some rows leave it out.

cdr3_aa: CASSPLADLWDEQFF
cdr3_nt: TGCGCCAGCAGTCCGCTAGCGGACCTTTGGGATGAGCAGTTCTTC
clone_size: -
d_call: TRBD2
v_call: TRBV5-1
j_call: TRBJ2-1

cdr3_aa: CATHPAGNTGELFF
cdr3_nt: TGTGCCACCCACCCCGCGGGGAACACCGGGGAGCTGTTTTTT
clone_size: few
d_call: -
v_call: TRBV12-3/TRBV12-4
j_call: TRBJ2-2

cdr3_aa: CSVGGLAGAYEQYF
cdr3_nt: TGCAGCGTCGGAGGACTAGCGGGTGCCTACGAGCAGTACTTC
clone_size: many
d_call: TRBD2
v_call: TRBV29-1
j_call: TRBJ2-7

cdr3_aa: CSVTGNGELFF
cdr3_nt: TGCAGCGTTACGGGGAACGGGGAGCTGTTTTTT
clone_size: few
d_call: -
v_call: TRBV29-1
j_call: TRBJ2-2

cdr3_aa: CASSLLAGSNTEAFF
cdr3_nt: TGTGCCAGCAGCTTATTGGCAGGCTCGAACACTGAAGCTTTCTTT
clone_size: -
d_call: -
v_call: TRBV5-5
j_call: TRBJ1-1

cdr3_aa: CASSLVRLAGSIYNEQFF
cdr3_nt: TGTGCCAGCAGCTTAGTTCGGCTAGCGGGCTCTATTTACAATGAGCAGTTCTTC
clone_size: few
d_call: TRBD2
v_call: TRBV11-2
j_call: TRBJ2-1

cdr3_aa: CASSSGLGGGANEQFF
cdr3_nt: TGTGCCAGCAGCTCCGGTTTAGGCGGGGGGGCGAATGAGCAGTTCTTC
clone_size: few
d_call: TRBD2
v_call: TRBV11-2
j_call: TRBJ2-1

cdr3_aa: CASSPGTGPYYGYTF
cdr3_nt: TGTGCCAGCAGTCCCGGGACAGGGCCTTACTATGGCTACACCTTC
clone_size: few
d_call: TRBD1
v_call: TRBV28
j_call: TRBJ1-2

cdr3_aa: CASSPPASGGETQYF
cdr3_nt: TGTGCCAGCAGCCCCCCGGCTAGTGGGGGGGAGACCCAGTACTTC
clone_size: -
d_call: -
v_call: TRBV7-2
j_call: TRBJ2-5

cdr3_aa: CASSKRVSYNEQFF
cdr3_nt: TGTGCCAGCAGTAAGAGGGTCTCCTACAATGAGCAGTTCTTC
clone_size: -
d_call: -
v_call: TRBV2
j_call: TRBJ2-1

cdr3_aa: CASSQAPAGTNEQFF
cdr3_nt: TGCGCCAGCAGCCAAGCCCCAGCAGGCACCAATGAGCAGTTCTTC
clone_size: -
d_call: -
v_call: TRBV4-1
j_call: TRBJ2-1

cdr3_aa: CSTTGGLAGGPDEQFF
cdr3_nt: TGCAGCACGACAGGGGGACTAGCGGGAGGGCCCGATGAGCAGTTCTTC
clone_size: -
d_call: TRBD2
v_call: TRBV29-1
j_call: TRBJ2-1

cdr3_aa: CASSPGTGEGYTF
cdr3_nt: TGTGCCAGCAGTCCCGGGACAGGGGAAGGCTACACCTTC
clone_size: -
d_call: TRBD1
v_call: TRBV27
j_call: TRBJ1-2

cdr3_aa: CATSDPDRAPYNEQFF
cdr3_nt: TGTGCCACCAGTGACCCCGACAGGGCCCCCTACAATGAGCAGTTCTTC
clone_size: -
d_call: TRBD1
v_call: TRBV24-1
j_call: TRBJ2-1

cdr3_aa: CASSSTLGLAGPYNEQFF
cdr3_nt: TGTGCCAGCAGCTCAACCCTGGGACTAGCGGGACCCTACAATGAGCAGTTCTTC
clone_size: few
d_call: TRBD2
v_call: TRBV11-2
j_call: TRBJ2-1

cdr3_aa: CATSRGQVSTGELFF
cdr3_nt: TGTGCCACCAGCAGGGGACAGGTGTCCACCGGGGAGCTGTTTTTT
clone_size: many
d_call: TRBD1
v_call: TRBV24-1
j_call: TRBJ2-2

cdr3_aa: CASSFGQGFWGYTF
cdr3_nt: TGTGCCAGCAGTTTCGGACAGGGGTTCTGGGGCTACACCTTC
clone_size: many
d_call: TRBD1
v_call: TRBV12-3/TRBV12-4
j_call: TRBJ1-2

cdr3_aa: CASSSGGAAGGMYF
cdr3_nt: TGTGCCAGCAGCTCCGGGGGGGCAGCGGGAGGCATGTACTTC
clone_size: few
d_call: TRBD2
v_call: TRBV7-9
j_call: TRBJ2-4

cdr3_aa: CASRAVGQLRTDTQYF
cdr3_nt: TGTGCCAGCAGAGCCGTGGGGCAATTACGCACAGATACGCAGTATTTT
clone_size: -
d_call: -
v_call: TRBV7-2
j_call: TRBJ2-3

cdr3_aa: CASSPWLRFGELFF
cdr3_nt: TGTGCCAGCAGCCCCTGGCTACGGTTCGGGGAGCTGTTTTTT
clone_size: -
d_call: -
v_call: TRBV5-8
j_call: TRBJ2-2

cdr3_aa: CASSPALGGQTGELFF
cdr3_nt: TGCGCCAGCAGCCCCGCACTAGGCGGGCAAACCGGGGAGCTGTTTTTT
clone_size: -
d_call: -
v_call: TRBV5-1
j_call: TRBJ2-2

cdr3_aa: CRGSPSTDTQYF
cdr3_nt: TGCAGGGGGAGTCCGAGCACAGATACGCAGTATTTT
clone_size: -
d_call: -
v_call: TRBV20-1
j_call: TRBJ2-3

cdr3_aa: CASSLDGAGQETQYF
cdr3_nt: TGCGCCAGCAGCTTGGATGGAGCGGGGCAAGAGACCCAGTACTTC
clone_size: many
d_call: TRBD2
v_call: TRBV5-1
j_call: TRBJ2-5

cdr3_aa: CASIPEKAAGQGGMGAFF
cdr3_nt: TGTGCCAGCATCCCCGAGAAGGCCGCGGGACAGGGAGGTATGGGAGCTTTCTTT
clone_size: few
d_call: TRBD1
v_call: TRBV6-1
j_call: TRBJ1-1

cdr3_aa: CSASYRGTLKNEQFF
cdr3_nt: TGCAGTGCTAGTTACAGGGGCACCCTTAAGAATGAGCAGTTCTTC
clone_size: -
d_call: TRBD1
v_call: TRBV20-1
j_call: TRBJ2-1

cdr3_aa: CASSFDYLRVYEQYF
cdr3_nt: TGTGCCAGCAGTTTTGACTACCTAAGGGTCTACGAGCAGTACTTC
clone_size: -
d_call: -
v_call: TRBV12-3/TRBV12-4
j_call: TRBJ2-7

cdr3_aa: CASKNPLNSQVYNEQFF
cdr3_nt: TGCGCCAGCAAAAATCCCCTTAATAGTCAGGTATACAATGAGCAGTTCTTC
clone_size: few
d_call: -
v_call: TRBV5-1
j_call: TRBJ2-1

cdr3_aa: CASSFSVRTSGGQETQYF
cdr3_nt: TGCGCCAGCAGCTTCTCCGTACGGACTAGCGGGGGACAAGAGACCCAGTACTTC
clone_size: -
d_call: TRBD2
v_call: TRBV5-1
j_call: TRBJ2-5

cdr3_aa: CASSYNRAGSLHF
cdr3_nt: TGTGCCAGCAGTTACAACAGGGCGGGGTCCCTCCACTTT
clone_size: few
d_call: -
v_call: TRBV6-5
j_call: TRBJ1-6

cdr3_aa: CSARVSVGGSYNEQFF
cdr3_nt: TGCAGTGCTAGAGTGTCGGTGGGAGGGTCCTACAATGAGCAGTTCTTC
clone_size: many
d_call: TRBD2
v_call: TRBV20-1
j_call: TRBJ2-1

cdr3_aa: CASSDTFRTSGRELETQYF
cdr3_nt: TGCGCCAGCAGCGATACTTTTCGTACTAGCGGGAGAGAGTTAGAGACCCAGTACTTC
clone_size: many
d_call: TRBD2
v_call: TRBV10-2
j_call: TRBJ2-5

cdr3_aa: CASSLITSGRVDTQYF
cdr3_nt: TGCGCCAGCAGCTTGATCACTAGCGGGCGAGTAGATACGCAGTATTTT
clone_size: -
d_call: TRBD2
v_call: TRBV5-1
j_call: TRBJ2-3

cdr3_aa: CSASADLNTEAFF
cdr3_nt: TGCAGTGCTAGCGCAGATTTGAACACTGAAGCTTTCTTT
clone_size: few
d_call: -
v_call: TRBV20-1
j_call: TRBJ1-1

cdr3_aa: CSARGSGTNNGGYTF
cdr3_nt: TGCAGTGCTAGAGGCTCCGGGACAAATAATGGGGGCTACACCTTC
clone_size: -
d_call: -
v_call: TRBV20-1
j_call: TRBJ1-2

cdr3_aa: CASSLEGISSDGYTF
cdr3_nt: TGCGCCAGCAGCTTGGAGGGCATCTCTAGCGATGGCTACACCTTC
clone_size: few
d_call: -
v_call: TRBV5-1
j_call: TRBJ1-2

cdr3_aa: CASSLGTGNQAFF
cdr3_nt: TGTGCCAGCAGCTTAGGAACAGGCAACCAAGCTTTCTTT
clone_size: -
d_call: -
v_call: TRBV11-2
j_call: TRBJ1-1

cdr3_aa: CASERGIQPQHF
cdr3_nt: TGTGCCAGCGAGCGGGGGATTCAGCCCCAGCATTTT
clone_size: many
d_call: -
v_call: TRBV3-1
j_call: TRBJ1-5

cdr3_aa: CASSPGQGGGNTIYF
cdr3_nt: TGTGCCAGCAGTCCCGGCCAGGGCGGAGGAAACACCATATATTTT
clone_size: -
d_call: -
v_call: TRBV25-1
j_call: TRBJ1-3

cdr3_aa: CASSPTGGYNEQFF
cdr3_nt: TGTGCCAGCTCACCCACGGGCGGATACAATGAGCAGTTCTTC
clone_size: few
d_call: -
v_call: TRBV18
j_call: TRBJ2-1

cdr3_aa: CATSDRYQETQYF
cdr3_nt: TGTGCCACCAGTGACCGGTACCAAGAGACCCAGTACTTC
clone_size: -
d_call: -
v_call: TRBV24-1
j_call: TRBJ2-5